The present entry profiles one T cell receptor beta chain with its context. The CDR3 length is 13 residues. The V end lost 1 base, the J end lost 9 bases, and 7 bases lay between the germline ends. The data are from a study of T-cell memory formation after mild COVID-19. One entry per CDR3 protein, called by TCRdb with MiXCR from the 5' RACE reads. The sample holds some 180,000 distinct CDR3 sequences, 10% to 15% seen once. The sample comprised PBMCs or a T cell subset sorted from them (not recorded which). The J gene is TRBJ1-6, the V gene TRBV12-3 or TRBV12-4; TRBD1 might be the D (5 bases). This sequence was found in a man younger than 30 who had mild COVID-19 (a few samples of this study predate the infection). Cell type and time point are not known. This chain's CDR3 is CASSLDGGSPLHF. The CDR3 DNA reads as TGTGCCAGCAGTTTAGATGGGGGTTCACCCCTCCACTTT.